In this sample, the clone carrying this T cell receptor (beta chain) turned up a few times. The V gene lost 4 bases and the J gene lost 0 bases, with 13 bases spanning the gap. CDR1 SGHRS and CDR2 YFSETQ come from the germline V gene. The CDR3 sequence is 15 residues long. The sample is drawn from a study of blood T cell repertoires in COVID-19. Study overall: Spain, Italy and the United States supplied samples that represented acute and convalescent COVID-19. T cells, B-cell-depleted T cells, or PBMCs provided the cDNA or gDNA that served as material.

In the original processing: Estimates of nucleated cell counts were drawn from the amplification of reference gene primers. This table comes from immunoSEQ multiplex PCR, and its TCRdb copy is limited to in-frame clones, with some not included. V, J and clone size reflect that table, while D and trimming were determined from the DNA. The data show roughly 35,000 clones, 78% seen once. The receptor was isolated from an elderly man with acute or convalescent COVID-19. The chain combines TRBV5-1 with TRBJ2-5; D is perhaps TRBD1 (6 bases). Input material: peripheral blood. The CDR3 spells CASSHDRPYQETQYF. CDR3 nucleotides: TGCGCCAGCAGCCACGACAGGCCCTACCAAGAGACCCAGTACTTC.